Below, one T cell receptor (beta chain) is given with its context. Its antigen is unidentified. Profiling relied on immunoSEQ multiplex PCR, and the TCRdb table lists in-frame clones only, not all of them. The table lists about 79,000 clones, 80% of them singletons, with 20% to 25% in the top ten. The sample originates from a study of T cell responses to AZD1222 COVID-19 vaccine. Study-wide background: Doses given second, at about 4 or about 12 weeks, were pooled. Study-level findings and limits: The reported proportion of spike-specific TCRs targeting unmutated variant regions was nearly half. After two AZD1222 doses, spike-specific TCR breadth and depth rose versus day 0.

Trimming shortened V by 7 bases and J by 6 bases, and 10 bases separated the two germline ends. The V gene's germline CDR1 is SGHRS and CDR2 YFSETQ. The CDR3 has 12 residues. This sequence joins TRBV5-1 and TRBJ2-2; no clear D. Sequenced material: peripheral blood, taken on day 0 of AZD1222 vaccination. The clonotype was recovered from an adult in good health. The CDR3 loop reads CASQMISGELFF. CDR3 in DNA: TGCGCCAGCCAGATGATCTCCGGGGAGCTGTTTTTT. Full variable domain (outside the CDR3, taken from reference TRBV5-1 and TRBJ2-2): KAGVTQTPRYLIKTRGQQVTLSCSPISGHRSVSWYQQTPGQGLQFLFEYFSETQRNKGNFPGRFSGRQFSNSRSEMNVSTLELGDSALYLCASQMISGELFFGEGSRLTVL.